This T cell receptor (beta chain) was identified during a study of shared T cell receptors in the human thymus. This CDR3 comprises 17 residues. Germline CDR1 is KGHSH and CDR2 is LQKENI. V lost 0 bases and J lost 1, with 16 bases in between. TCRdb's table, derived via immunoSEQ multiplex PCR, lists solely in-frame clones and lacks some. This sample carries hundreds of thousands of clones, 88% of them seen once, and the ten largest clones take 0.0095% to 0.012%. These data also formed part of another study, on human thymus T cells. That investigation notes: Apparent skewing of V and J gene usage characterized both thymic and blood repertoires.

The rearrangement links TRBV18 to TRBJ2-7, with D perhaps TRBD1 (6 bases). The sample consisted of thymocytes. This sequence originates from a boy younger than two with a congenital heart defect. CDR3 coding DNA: TGTGCCAGCTCACCACCGTCCAGGACAGACCCTTCCTACGAGCAGTACTTC. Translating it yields CASSPPSRTDPSYEQYF.